The clone carrying this T cell receptor (beta chain) occurred a few times. Its antigen is not identified. This record belongs to a study of CD8 T cells in ankylosing spondylitis. Study results and caveats: Reported data indicate significant enrichment of disease-linked clones within matched ankylosing spondylitis synovial fluid. Clones linked to the disease showed a CD8+ phenotype. They occurred at relatively low frequencies in peripheral blood. Ankylosing spondylitis blood appeared to be characterized by a TCR beta motif of eight or nine highly homologous variants.

As the method for making TCR beta libraries, quantitative 5'-RACE with molecular barcodes was used. TCRdb independently ran MiXCR on the 5' RACE reads; one entry per CDR3 protein. There are approximately 350,000 distinct CDR3 sequences in the sample; roughly 20% occur only once, and around 13% lies in the top ten. V was shortened by 5 bases and J by 0 bases, with 13 bases between the two germline ends. This CDR3 has 15 residues. The receptor was derived from a male donor with ankylosing spondylitis or in good health (not recorded which). Input material: blood, either unsorted or a sorted T cell fraction (not recorded which). The rearrangement uses TRBV12-3 or TRBV12-4 and TRBJ2-5; D is perhaps TRBD1 (6 bases). The CDR3 loop reads CASSDPGQYQETQYF. The CDR3 DNA follows: TGTGCCAGCAGTGACCCCGGACAGTACCAAGAGACCCAGTACTTC.